Listed below are T cell receptor beta chains from one sample, sequenced in a study of T cell changes during pregnancy in multiple sclerosis. This table comes from immunoSEQ multiplex PCR, and its TCRdb copy is limited to in-frame clones, with some not included. The sample records 55,000 to 65,000 clones, around nine tenths being singletons. The starting material was peripheral blood, obtained in the second trimester of pregnancy. All receptors come from a female donor with multiple sclerosis, enrolled in a pregnancy study. CDR3s include the opening cysteine and the closing phenylalanine or tryptophan. The D gene is left open where the match is weak. The size field is filled for only some rows; it gives once, few, many or a size class.

>NA|TRBV9|NA|TRBJ2-1
CASSVVGGSYNEQFF
TGTGCCAGCAGCGTAGTAGGGGGCTCCTACAATGAGCAGTTCTTC
>NA|TRBV11-3|NA|TRBJ2-5
CASSLVFGSRETQYF
TGTGCCAGCAGCTTAGTCTTCGGGAGTAGGGAGACCCAGTACTTC
>NA|TRBV5-1|NA|TRBJ2-2
CASSSVAGIGGELFF
TGCGCCAGCAGTTCTGTCGCCGGGATTGGTGGGGAGCTGTTTTTT
>NA|TRBV27|NA|TRBJ2-7
CASSLTGYEQYF
TGTGCCAGCAGTTTGACGGGTTACGAGCAGTACTTC
>NA|TRBV7-2|NA|TRBJ2-5
CASRESGHQETQYF
TGTGCCAGCAGGGAAAGCGGTCACCAAGAGACCCAGTACTTC
>NA|TRBV6-1|NA|TRBJ1-2
CASSEEYLFSYGYTF
TGTGCCAGCAGTGAAGAATATCTCTTTTCCTATGGCTACACCTTC
>NA|TRBV6-4|NA|TRBJ1-6
CASSDSGGNSPLHF
TGTGCCAGCAGTGACTCGGGGGGTAATTCACCCCTCCACTTT
>NA|TRBV18|NA|TRBJ2-7
CASSPYRAPAYEQYF
TGTGCCAGCTCACCGTACAGGGCACCTGCCTACGAGCAGTACTTC
>NA|TRBV18|few|TRBJ1-2
CASSPTGLTNYGYTF
TGTGCCAGCTCACCGACAGGTCTAACTAACTATGGCTACACCTTC
>NA|TRBV4-1|NA|TRBJ1-6
CASSQGGRANSPLHF
TGCGCCAGCAGCCAAGGGGGCAGGGCAAATTCACCCCTCCACTTT
>NA|TRBV21-1|NA|TRBJ2-3
CASSLPDSQSTDTQYF
TGTGCCAGCAGCCTTCCGGACAGCCAAAGCACAGATACGCAGTATTTT
>NA|TRBV7-2|NA|TRBJ1-5
CASSSNSNQPQHF
TGTGCCAGCAGCTCCAATAGCAATCAGCCCCAGCATTTT
>NA|TRBV4-1|once|TRBJ2-1
CASSQESSRGNEQFF
TGCGCCAGCAGCCAAGAGAGTTCCCGGGGCAATGAGCAGTTCTTC
>TRBD1|TRBV28|NA|TRBJ1-4
CASSQQGAGEKLFF
TGTGCCAGCAGTCAACAGGGGGCTGGTGAAAAACTGTTTTTT
>TRBD1|TRBV6-1|NA|TRBJ1-2
CASSETRTGGAYGYTF
TGTGCCAGCAGTGAAACCAGGACAGGGGGGGCCTATGGCTACACCTTC
>TRBD2|TRBV5-1|NA|TRBJ2-2
CASSELAALNTGELFF
TGCGCCAGCAGCGAACTAGCGGCTTTGAACACCGGGGAGCTGTTTTTT
>NA|TRBV7-3|NA|TRBJ1-1
CASSPGGENTEAFF
TGTGCCAGCAGCCCGGGCGGGGAGAACACTGAAGCTTTCTTT
>NA|TRBV19|NA|TRBJ1-1
CASRSLDRLNTEAFF
TGTGCCAGTAGATCTCTGGACAGACTGAACACTGAAGCTTTCTTT
>NA|TRBV30|once|TRBJ2-2
CAWSPNRAGELFF
TGTGCCTGGAGTCCTAACAGGGCCGGGGAGCTGTTTTTT